The clone carrying this TCR beta chain was recorded at least ten times. What it binds is unknown. Genomic DNA acted as the template from which TCR beta VDJ combination and CDR3 sequence profiling were carried out. TCRdb recomputed calls from the reads with MiXCR, one row per CDR3 protein. The sample consists of under 350,000 distinct CDR3 sequences, under 65% of them appearing once. Patients chosen for sequencing had shown CD8+CD57+ cell expansion by flow cytometry. Every patient had severe acquired aplastic anemia. The entry originates in a study of CD8+CD57+ T cells in acquired aplastic anemia. Study-level information: Quantities of DNA derived from sorted CD4+ and CD8+ cells averaged approximately 3 ug. Regarding the study as a whole: No significant patient-versus-control difference appeared in CD8+ Simpson's diversity.

This TCR came from a human donor with aplastic anemia. The sample comprised sorted CD4+, CD8+, or CD8+CD57+ T cells (not recorded which) from PBMCs.

The chain's CDR3 is CASSPRAKNIQYF. DNA of the CDR3: TGTGCCAGCAGCCCCCGGGCCAAAAACATTCAGTACTTC. The gene calls are TRBV7-8 and TRBJ2-4; D gene ambiguous. Germline V gives CDR1 SGHVS, CDR2 FQNEAQ. Trimming took off 5 bases at V and 1 base at J, with 6 bases between the two ends. This CDR3 comprises 13 residues. Together with reference TRBV7-8 and TRBJ2-4, the CDR3 gives the full variable domain: GAGVSQSPRYKVAKRGQDVALRCDPISGHVSLFWYQQALGQGPEFLTYFQNEAQLDKSGLPSDRFFAERPEGSVSTLKIQRTQQEDSAVYLCASSPRAKNIQYFGAGTRLSVL.